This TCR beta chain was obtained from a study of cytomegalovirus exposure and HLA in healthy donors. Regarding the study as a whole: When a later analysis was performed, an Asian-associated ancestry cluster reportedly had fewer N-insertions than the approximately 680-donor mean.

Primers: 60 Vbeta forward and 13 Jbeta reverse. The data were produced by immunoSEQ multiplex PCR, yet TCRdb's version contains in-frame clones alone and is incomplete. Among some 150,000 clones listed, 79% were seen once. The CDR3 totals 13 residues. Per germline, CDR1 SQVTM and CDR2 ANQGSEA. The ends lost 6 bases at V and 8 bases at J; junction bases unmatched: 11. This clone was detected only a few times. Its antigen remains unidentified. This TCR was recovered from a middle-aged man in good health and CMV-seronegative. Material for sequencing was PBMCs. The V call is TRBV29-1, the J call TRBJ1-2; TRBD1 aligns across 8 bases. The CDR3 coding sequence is TGCAGCGTGCGCCGGACAGGGATGCAAGGCTACACCTTC. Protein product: CSVRRTGMQGYTF.